The T cell receptor (beta chain) described here comes from a study of T cell repertoires in cytomegalovirus infection. Study as a whole: It was the public TCR beta signatures that indicated both CMV infection and matching HLA type. Study-wide results and limits: In two of eight donors, the top clonotype was HLA-C-restricted CMV-specific.

CDR1 and CDR2 (germline): SEHNR, FQNEAQ (reference sequence). CDR3 length: 15 amino acids. V lost 10 bases and J 8 bases, leaving 24 bases between the germline ends. A note on this clonotype: The target antigen is unknown.

TCRdb ran MiXCR on the reads and lists one entry per CDR3 protein. The repertoire has more than 650,000 distinct CDR3 sequences, 35% to 45% of them found once; the top ten carry about 2.8%. This clonotype was obtained from a human donor in good health (CMV status not recorded). Some clones in this sample may be carry-over from other donors' samples. The chain uses TRBV7-9 and TRBJ2-1; D possibly corresponds to TRBD2 (5 bases). Sequencing was done on a sample of PBMCs. CDR3 nucleotides: TGTGCCACCTCAGTGGGAGTCGGGTTTCCCGATGAGCAGTTCTTC. Translated: CATSVGVGFPDEQFF.